Below, 9 T cell receptor beta chains from the same sample are listed, as sequenced in a study of glioma-infiltrating T cells after dendritic cell vaccination. Sequencing used immunoSEQ multiplex PCR; TCRdb keeps in-frame clones, though not all of them. The profile shows 65,000 to 80,000 clones, around 86% of them singletons. Time point in this sample: after dendritic cell vaccination, including at tumor progression/relapse. Source: blood, taken after dendritic cell vaccination. These receptor sequences come from a human donor with glioblastoma.

This chain joins TRBV7-9 and TRBJ1-2, with 8 nucleotides matching TRBD1. Trimming at V came to 5 bases and at J to 0 bases, leaving 11 bases not matched to a gene. The germline gives CDR1 SEHNR, CDR2 FQNEAQ (reference sequence). CDR3 length: 17 residues. The CDR3 protein is CASSIIPGQESNYGYTF. In nucleotides, the CDR3 is TGTGCCAGCAGCATTATCCCGGGACAGGAGTCTAACTATGGCTACACCTTC. Full variable domain (outside the CDR3, taken from reference TRBV7-9 and TRBJ1-2): DTGVSQNPRHKITKRGQNVTFRCDPISEHNRLYWYRQTLGQGPEFLTYFQNEAQLEKSRLLSDRFSAERPKGSFSTLEIQRTEQGDSAMYLCASSIIPGQESNYGYTFGSGTRLTVV.

The V call is TRBV4-1, the J call TRBJ2-7; D may be TRBD2 (5 bases). CDR1 and CDR2 (germline): MGHRA, YSYEKL. The germline V and J ends were trimmed by 5 bases and 7 bases, with 12 bases remaining between them. CDR3 length: 12 residues. The CDR3 loop is CASSARRGEQYF. The DNA for the CDR3 is TGCGCCAGCAGCGCACGTAGAGGGGAGCAGTACTTC.

The V call is TRBV10-2, the J call TRBJ1-2; D not resolved. Germline lookup yields CDR1 WSHSY and CDR2 SAAADI. The CDR3 loop spans 12 amino acids. V gave up 3 bases and J gave up 11 bases, with 13 bases separating them. This CDR3 reads CASSEGLSGYTF. The DNA for the CDR3 is TGCGCCAGCAGTGAAGGGCTCTCGGGATACACCTTC.

The chain carries TRBV7-9 and TRBJ1-1, with 8 bases aligning to TRBD1. The CDR3 length is 13 residues. J lost 2 bases, V lost 7 bases, and 3 bases had no gene match. Germline CDR1 is SEHNR and CDR2 is FQNEAQ (reference sequence). In nucleotides, the CDR3 is TGTGCCAGCACCGGACAGGGTAACACTGAAGCTTTCTTT. It translates to CASTGQGNTEAFF.

The chain uses TRBV19 and TRBJ2-1, with 11 bases identical to TRBD2. This CDR3 is 15 amino acids long. Germline trimming cut 4 bases from V and 5 bases from J; bases unmatched to any gene: 4. Germline V gives CDR1 LNHDA, CDR2 SQIVND (reference sequence). Here the CDR3 reads CASSRLAGGNNEQFF. The CDR3 coding sequence is TGTGCCAGTAGTAGATTAGCGGGGGGGAACAATGAGCAGTTCTTC.

The chain has TRBV21-1 and TRBJ2-1; the DNA was not compared with TRBD2, the D call given in the table. TRBV21-1 corresponds to a pseudogene. The CDR3 covers 17 residues. The CDR3 sequence is CASSKPGTSGSRVEQFF. The DNA for the CDR3 is TGTGCCAGCAGCAAACCCGGGACTAGCGGGAGTAGGGTTGAGCAGTTCTTC.

This chain uses TRBV5-5 with TRBJ2-7, with D perhaps matching TRBD2 (6 bases). The CDR3 extends over 16 amino acids. Trimming shortened V by 4 bases and J by 1 base, and 18 bases separated the two germline ends. CDR1 and CDR2 from the germline V gene are SGHKS and YYEKEE (reference sequence). The DNA for the CDR3 is TGTGCCAGCAGCCGTACAGCGGGCCAGTCATCCTACGAGCAGTACTTC. This encodes CASSRTAGQSSYEQYF. Full variable domain (outside the CDR3, taken from reference TRBV5-5 and TRBJ2-7): DAGVTQSPTHLIKTRGQQVTLRCSPISGHKSVSWYQQVLGQGPQFIFQYYEKEERGRGNFPDRFSARQFPNYSSELNVNALLLGDSALYLCASSRTAGQSSYEQYFGPGTRLTVT.

The V and J genes are TRBV11-3 and TRBJ2-3, with 11 bases identical to TRBD1. This CDR3 has 15 amino acids. CDR1 and CDR2 (germline): SGHNT, YENEEA. J lost 4 bases, V lost 5 bases, and 5 bases had no gene match. CDR3 nucleotides: TGTGCCAGCAGCCCAGGGGACAGGGGGGCAGATACGCAGTATTTT. This translates into CASSPGDRGADTQYF.

The CDR3 region is CASSYRVSTDTQYF. The CDR3 DNA sequence: TGTGCCAGCAGTTACAGGGTGAGCACAGATACGCAGTATTTT. This sequence joins TRBV27 and TRBJ2-3, with a possible D match to TRBD1 (6 bases). V dropped 4 bases and J dropped 0 bases, with 8 bases sitting between them. Germline CDR1 MNHEY, CDR2 SMNVEV (reference sequence). The CDR3 sequence is 14 residues long.